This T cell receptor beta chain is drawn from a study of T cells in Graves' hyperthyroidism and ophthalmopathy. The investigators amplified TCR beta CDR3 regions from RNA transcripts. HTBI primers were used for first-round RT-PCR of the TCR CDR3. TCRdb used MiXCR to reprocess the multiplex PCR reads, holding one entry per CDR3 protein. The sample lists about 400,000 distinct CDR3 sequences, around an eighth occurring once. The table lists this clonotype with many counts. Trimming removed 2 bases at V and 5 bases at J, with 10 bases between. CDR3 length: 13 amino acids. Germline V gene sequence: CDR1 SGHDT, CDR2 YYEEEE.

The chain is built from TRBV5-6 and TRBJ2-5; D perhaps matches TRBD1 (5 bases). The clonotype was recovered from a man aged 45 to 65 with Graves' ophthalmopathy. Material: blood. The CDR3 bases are TGTGCCAGCAGCTTTGTCAGGGTGGAGACCCAGTACTTC. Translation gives CASSFVRVETQYF.